This record covers a single T cell receptor (beta chain). Participants were aged about 18 to 100 years from around 24 US areas. For recovered donors of Cohort 3, there were two negative PCRs, clearance, or symptom resolution. V was clipped by 3 bases and J by 2 bases, with 7 bases between them. The CDR3 runs 13 residues. Germline assignment: CDR1 MNHEY and CDR2 SVGAGI. Repertoires were generated with immunoSEQ multiplex PCR, while TCRdb's copy carries only in-frame clones and drops some. The sample has about 220,000 clones; approximately 90% are singletons. These data are taken from a study of blood T cell repertoires in COVID-19.

The sequence was collected from a woman aged 25-40 years who had recovered from COVID-19. Sequencing input: PBMCs or T cells enriched from blood (not recorded which). The J gene is TRBJ1-1, the V gene TRBV6-5; D unresolved. In nucleotides, the CDR3 is TGTGCCAGCAGTTATAGCGTTAACACTGAAGCTTTCTTT. It translates to CASSYSVNTEAFF.